These 17 T cell receptor beta chains share one sample of origin, sequenced in a study of shared clonotypes between healthy human individuals. Using immunoSEQ multiplex PCR, the repertoire was profiled, and TCRdb retains in-frame clones only, with some absent. Among 2 million to 2.5 million clones listed, over 85% were seen once. Material for sequencing was naive CD4+ T cells from PBMCs. The subset: CD45RA+ positively selected. All receptors derive from a young man in good health. Some clones in this sample may be carry-over from other donors' samples.

V is TRBV1 and J is TRBJ2-7; the tabulated D call, TRBD2, remains unverified against the DNA. TRBV1 is a pseudogene. The CDR3 loop spans 17 amino acids. The CDR3 region has the DNA TGCACCAGCTTGGGGACTAGCGGGCCCCCCACCACCTACGAGCAGTACTTC. Translated, it gives CTSLGTSGPPTTYEQYF.

J is TRBJ2-7 and V is TRBV7-2; perhaps D is TRBD1 or TRBD2 (6 bases each). V gave up 5 bases and J gave up 2 bases, with 16 bases separating them. Germline CDR1 reads SGHTA; CDR2 reads FQGNSA. The CDR3 sequence is 15 residues long. Here the CDR3 DNA reads TGTGCCAGCAGCCCGGAGGGGGGAGTCACCTACGAGCAGTACTTC. As protein: CASSPEGGVTYEQYF.

This chain connects TRBV6-1 to TRBJ2-6, with D tentatively TRBD2 (6 bases). The ends were cut back, 6 bases at V and 1 base at J, with 10 bases in the middle. Germline V gene data show CDR1 as MNHNS and CDR2 as SASEGT. This CDR3 region has 15 residues. The CDR3 sequence: CASRGGTSGANVLTF. For the CDR3, the DNA is TGTGCCAGCAGGGGCGGGACTTCTGGGGCCAACGTCCTGACTTTC.

V and J are TRBV29-1 and TRBJ2-1; D call uncertain. CDR1 and CDR2 (germline): SQVTM, ANQGSEA. Trimming cost V 6 bases and J 0 bases, with 9 bases left between them. This CDR3 spans 13 amino acids. This chain's CDR3 is CSVGEASYNEQFF. Here the CDR3 DNA reads TGCAGCGTGGGCGAGGCCTCCTACAATGAGCAGTTCTTC.

V usage is TRBV18 and J usage is TRBJ1-1, with TRBD1 matching 7 bases. The CDR3 has 14 residues. V shed 0 bases and J 3 bases; nucleotides not matched to a gene: 1. Germline V gene sequence: CDR1 KGHSH, CDR2 LQKENI. The CDR3 region is CASSPPQGDTEAFF. As DNA, the CDR3 is TGTGCCAGCTCACCACCTCAGGGGGACACTGAAGCTTTCTTT.

The chain uses TRBV7-2 and TRBJ2-3; D gene uncertain. Trimming shortened V by 5 bases and J by 2 bases, and 20 bases separated the two germline ends. Germline values: CDR1 SGHTA, CDR2 FQGNSA. CDR3 length equals 17 residues. Here the CDR3 DNA reads TGTGCCAGCAGCCCCCTGAGAACTGGCCCCTACACAGATACGCAGTATTTT. Protein product: CASSPLRTGPYTDTQYF.

As concerns this clone: The same CDR3 arises from other DNA sequences in this sample as well. The rearrangement uses TRBV18 and TRBJ2-3; no clear D gene. Germline loops: CDR1 KGHSH, CDR2 LQKENI. The length of the CDR3 is 12 residues. Trimming removed 3 bases from V and 4 bases from J, with 5 bases in between. The CDR3 protein is CASSPLSDTQYF. The CDR3 DNA follows: TGTGCCAGCTCACCCTTATCAGATACGCAGTATTTT.

This CDR3 is CASSLVSAGLNYGYTF. In DNA form, the CDR3 reads TGTGCCAGCAGCTTAGTCAGCGCAGGACTTAACTATGGCTACACCTTC. The chain uses TRBV7-2 and TRBJ1-2; D remains ambiguous. Germline V gene lookup returns CDR1 SGHTA and CDR2 FQGNSA. The ends were cut back, 1 base at V and 1 base at J, with 13 bases in the middle. The CDR3 length is 16 residues.

The rearrangement links TRBV6-5 to TRBJ2-3; no clear D. CDR1 is MNHEY, CDR2 SVGAGI, per germline. Trimming left V 2 bases short and J 0 bases short, with 9 bases between. The CDR3 is 15 residues long. The CDR3 loop is CASSYRRISTDTQYF. CDR3 coding DNA: TGTGCCAGCAGTTACAGGCGGATCAGCACAGATACGCAGTATTTT.

The chain uses TRBV5-1 and TRBJ1-3; no clear D. The CDR3 is 17 residues long. CDR1 SGHRS and CDR2 YFSETQ come from the germline V gene. Trimming stripped 2 bases from V and 0 bases from J, with 15 bases between. In DNA, the CDR3 is TGCGCCAGCAGCTTAGTTCCGGGATCGGGCTCTGGAAACACCATATATTTT. It yields the protein CASSLVPGSGSGNTIYF.

J is TRBJ1-5 and V is TRBV2; D call uncertain. The V and J ends lost 0 bases and 2 bases respectively, with 8 bases between them. CDR3 length: 15 residues. Germline V gene data show CDR1 as SNHLY and CDR2 as FYNNEI. Here the CDR3 DNA reads TGTGCCAGCAGTGAAGCAGATAACGGCAATCAGCCCCAGCATTTT. Its protein product is CASSEADNGNQPQHF.

The chain joins TRBV27 to TRBJ2-7; possible D gene TRBD2, 6 bases. Germline V gene data show CDR1 as MNHEY and CDR2 as SMNVEV (reference sequence). V was pared by 5 bases and J by 2 bases, with 16 bases between. CDR3 length equals 15 residues. In nucleotides, the CDR3 is TGTGCCAGCAGTACCACTTCTAGCGTCGCCTACGAGCAGTACTTC. Encoded protein: CASSTTSSVAYEQYF.

The J gene is TRBJ1-3, the V gene TRBV5-1; 9 positions agree with TRBD1. The CDR3 totals 16 residues. Losses at the gene ends were 4 bases for V and 0 bases for J; bases not matched to a gene: 5. Germline-derived CDR1 and CDR2 are SGHRS and YFSETQ. The CDR3 sequence: CASSATGGYSGNTIYF. The CDR3 nucleotides are TGCGCCAGCAGCGCGACAGGGGGTTACTCTGGAAACACCATATATTTT.

The V gene is TRBV2, the J gene TRBJ2-7, with D unresolved. CDR1 and CDR2 (germline): SNHLY, FYNNEI. This CDR3 region has 12 residues. Between the trimmed V and J ends, which lost 4 bases and 6 bases, there was a span of 10 bases. CDR3 sequence reads: CASSALRSEQYF. The CDR3 bases are TGTGCCAGCAGTGCTTTGAGGTCCGAGCAGTACTTC.

The sample holds one count of this clone. Other DNA sequences within the sample encode an identical CDR3. This rearrangement joins TRBV6-5 to TRBJ1-5; D gene unclear. Deletions cut 0 bases from V and 1 base from J, with 7 bases between. The germline CDR1 and CDR2 sequences are MNHEY and SVGAGI. This CDR3 has 15 residues. The CDR3 coding sequence is TGTGCCAGCAGTTACTCGCTGGGGAGCAATCAGCCCCAGCATTTT. This sequence encodes CASSYSLGSNQPQHF.

Regarding this clone: This sample also contains other DNA sequences that code for the same CDR3. This sequence joins TRBV5-1 and TRBJ2-7, with D possibly TRBD1 on 6 matching bases. V lost 5 bases and J lost 0, with 18 bases in between. Germline loops: CDR1 SGHRS, CDR2 YFSETQ. This CDR3 comprises 16 residues. In DNA, the CDR3 is TGCGCCAGCAGTAGTTATTCCCAGGGGACCTCCTACGAGCAGTACTTC. Residues: CASSSYSQGTSYEQYF.

With respect to this clone: This sample also contains other DNA sequences that code for the same CDR3. The genes are TRBV29-1 and TRBJ1-2; perhaps TRBD1 as D (6 bases). The CDR3 runs 12 residues. V gave up 6 bases and J gave up 2 bases, with 10 bases separating them. Germline CDR1 SQVTM, CDR2 ANQGSEA. The CDR3 reads CSVGRGNYGYTF. The DNA for the CDR3 is TGCAGCGTGGGCAGGGGCAACTATGGCTACACCTTC.